A single sample is the source of the 9 T cell receptor beta chains below, sequenced in a study of blood T cell repertoires in COVID-19. Produced via immunoSEQ multiplex PCR; TCRdb's table is partial and in-frame only. There are about 260,000 clones in the sample; more than 75% occur only once, and more than 4.5% lies in the top ten. Sequenced sample: peripheral blood. The receptors here all came from a woman in her sixties or seventies with COVID-19, enrolled during active disease.

V usage is TRBV29-1 and J usage is TRBJ1-1; 7 bases line up with TRBD1. The CDR3 is made up of 13 amino acids. Germline CDR1 SQVTM, CDR2 ANQGSEA. With 6 bases clipped from V and 0 bases from J, the junction kept 4 bases outside the gene matches. In DNA form, the CDR3 reads TGCAGCGTACACAGGGGCTTGAACACTGAAGCTTTCTTT. Translated, it gives CSVHRGLNTEAFF.

The chain uses TRBV24-1 and TRBJ2-3; 11 bases fit TRBD1. The CDR3 extends over 16 amino acids. CDR1 KGHDR and CDR2 SFDVKD come from the germline V gene. Germline trimming cut 3 bases from V and 4 bases from J; bases unmatched to any gene: 5. For the CDR3, the DNA is TGTGCCACCAGTGATGGGGACAGGGGGTTCGCAGATACGCAGTATTTT. This sequence encodes CATSDGDRGFADTQYF.

This clone was detected only a few times. The chain combines TRBV5-1 with TRBJ1-2; unclear D gene. Germline CDR1 is SGHRS and CDR2 is YFSETQ. CDR3 length: 13 amino acids. Trimming pared 1 base from V and 8 bases from J, leaving 12 bases between. The DNA of the CDR3 is TGCGCCAGCAGCTTGATTATCGATACAGGCTACACCTTC. This translates into CASSLIIDTGYTF.

V and J are TRBV2 and TRBJ1-2; possible D gene TRBD1, 5 bases. The V gene's germline CDR1 is SNHLY and CDR2 FYNNEI. Trimming stripped 5 bases from V and 7 bases from J, with 14 bases between. The CDR3 has 13 residues. The CDR3 region has the DNA TGTGCCAGCAGTATTTTCAGGGAAGCTGGCTACACCTTC. It codes for CASSIFREAGYTF.

The chain employs TRBV7-9 and TRBJ1-3; TRBD1 agrees at 10 bases. Germline V lookup: CDR1 SEHNR, CDR2 FQNEAQ (reference sequence). The CDR3 consists of 17 residues. Trimming cost V 1 base and J 2 bases; bases outside gene matches: 5. The CDR3 DNA follows: TGTGCCAGCAGCTTAGATCCCGGGACAGGGGCTGGAAACACCATATATTTT. As protein: CASSLDPGTGAGNTIYF.

The gene calls are TRBV24-1 and TRBJ1-5; TRBD1 aligns across 8 bases. The V gene's germline CDR1 is KGHDR and CDR2 SFDVKD. The CDR3 is 15 amino acids. V lost 6 bases to trimming and J lost 3 bases; unmatched junction nucleotides: 6. In DNA form, the CDR3 reads TGTGCCACCAGTCAAGGACAGGGAACCAATCAGCCCCAGCATTTT. Protein sequence: CATSQGQGTNQPQHF.

The gene calls are TRBV10-1 and TRBJ2-7; 11 positions agree with TRBD2. The germline V gene encodes CDR1 WNHNN and CDR2 SYGVQD (reference sequence). V was pared by 3 bases and J by 3 bases, with 4 bases of the junction left unmatched. The CDR3 totals 15 residues. CDR3 sequence: CASSDSSGGFYEQYF. The CDR3 DNA reads TGCGCCAGCAGTGATTCTAGCGGGGGGTTCTACGAGCAGTACTTC.

The chain has TRBV28 and TRBJ1-1; D might be TRBD1 (5 bases). Per the germline V gene, CDR1 is MDHEN and CDR2 is SYDVKM. V lost 6 bases, J lost 0 bases, and 17 bases lay in between. The CDR3 sequence is 16 residues long. CDR3 sequence reads: CASSLGGEGLNTEAFF. The CDR3 DNA reads as TGTGCCAGCAGCCTCGGGGGAGAGGGATTGAACACTGAAGCTTTCTTT.

This clone was recorded only once. The chain couples TRBV5-1 to TRBJ2-2, with 8 bases fitting TRBD1. This CDR3 contains 14 residues. The trim removed 1 base at V and 4 bases at J, leaving 0 bases unmatched. CDR1 and CDR2 (germline): SGHRS, YFSETQ. The CDR3 loop reads CASSLTGGTGELFF. The CDR3 DNA reads as TGCGCCAGCAGCTTGACAGGGGGCACCGGGGAGCTGTTTTTT.